The sequence of this T cell receptor (beta chain) was determined in a study of long-term antiretroviral therapy in people with HIV. Germline CDR1 reads MNHNS; CDR2 reads SASEGT. The CDR3 has 14 amino acids. Trimming pared 6 bases from V and 5 bases from J, leaving 13 bases between. Sequencing used immunoSEQ v3.0 at survey level. TCRdb's copy holds only in-frame clones and misses some; the assay was immunoSEQ multiplex PCR. The table shows tens of thousands of clones, with roughly 85% occurring only once. The chain joins TRBV6-1 to TRBJ2-2; the D gene is possibly TRBD1 (6 bases). This receptor was obtained from a man younger than 35 with HIV. Sequenced material: unsorted PBMCs, taken 1.1 years after starting antiretroviral therapy. CDR3 coding DNA: TGTGCCAGCAGGACAGGTCCTGAAACCGGGGAGCTGTTTTTT. This translates into CASRTGPETGELFF.